This TCR beta chain was profiled in a study of T cells in Graves' hyperthyroidism and ophthalmopathy. Lactation, pregnancy, other autoimmune disease or uncontrolled infection excluded patients. In its sample, this clonotype was seen a few times. Its antigen is unidentified. Overall study findings and caveats: Before onset, ophthalmopathy was predicted by the model a median roughly six months earlier.

Researchers took RNA transcripts and amplified the TCR beta CDR3 regions from them. The TCR CDR3 first-round RT-PCR relied on the HTBI primer set. TCRdb reanalysed the multiplex PCR reads using MiXCR and keeps one entry per CDR3 protein. The table records about 380,000 distinct CDR3 sequences, about 14% of them present only once. The germline V gene has CDR1 SGHRS and CDR2 YFSETQ. The V end lost 4 bases, the J end lost 1 base, and 14 bases lay between the germline ends. This CDR3 has 15 amino acids. The specimen sequenced was blood. V is TRBV5-1 and J is TRBJ2-5; D is possibly TRBD1 (5 bases). The sequence derives from a man aged 25-45 years with Graves' hyperthyroidism that later progressed to Graves' ophthalmopathy. The CDR3: CASSVAAGPQETQYF. In DNA form, the CDR3 reads TGCGCCAGCAGCGTGGCGGCAGGGCCCCAAGAGACCCAGTACTTC.